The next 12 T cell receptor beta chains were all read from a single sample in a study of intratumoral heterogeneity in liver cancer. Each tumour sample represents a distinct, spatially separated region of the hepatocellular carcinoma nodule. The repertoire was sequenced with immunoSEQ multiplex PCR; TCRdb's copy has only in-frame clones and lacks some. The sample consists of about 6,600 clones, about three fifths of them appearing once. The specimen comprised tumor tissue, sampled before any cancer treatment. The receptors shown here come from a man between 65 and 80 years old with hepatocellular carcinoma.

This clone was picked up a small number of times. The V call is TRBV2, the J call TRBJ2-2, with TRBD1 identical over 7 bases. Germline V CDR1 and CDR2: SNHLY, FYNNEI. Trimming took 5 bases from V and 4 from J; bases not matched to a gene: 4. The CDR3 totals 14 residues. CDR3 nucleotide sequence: TGTGCCAGCAGTCTCACAGGGGTCACCGGGGAGCTGTTTTTT. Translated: CASSLTGVTGELFF. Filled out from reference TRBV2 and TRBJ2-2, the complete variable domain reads EPEVTQTPSHQVTQMGQEVILRCVPISNHLYFYWYRQILGQKVEFLVSFYNNEISEKSEIFDDQFSVERPDGSNFTLKIRSTKLEDSAMYFCASSLTGVTGELFFGEGSRLTVL.

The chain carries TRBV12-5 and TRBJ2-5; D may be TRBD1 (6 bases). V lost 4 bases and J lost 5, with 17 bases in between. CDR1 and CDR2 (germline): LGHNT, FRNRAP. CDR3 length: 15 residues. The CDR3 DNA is TGTGCTAGTGGTTCCCCCTTTCTCGGACAGGAGACCCAGTACTTC. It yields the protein CASGSPFLGQETQYF. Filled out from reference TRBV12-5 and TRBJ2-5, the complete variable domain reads DARVTQTPRHKVTEMGQEVTMRCQPILGHNTVFWYRQTMMQGLELLAYFRNRAPLDDSGMPKDRFSAEMPDATLATLKIQPSEPRDSAVYFCASGSPFLGQETQYFGPGTRLLVL.

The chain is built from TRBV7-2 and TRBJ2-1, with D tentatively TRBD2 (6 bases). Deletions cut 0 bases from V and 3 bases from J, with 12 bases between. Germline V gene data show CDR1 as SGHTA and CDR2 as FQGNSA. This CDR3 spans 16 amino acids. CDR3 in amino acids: CASSLAAGPYYNEQFF. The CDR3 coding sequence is TGTGCCAGCAGCTTAGCTGCGGGGCCATACTACAATGAGCAGTTCTTC. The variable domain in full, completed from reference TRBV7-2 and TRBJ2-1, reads GAGVSQSPSNKVTEKGKDVELRCDPISGHTALYWYRQSLGQGLEFLIYFQGNSAPDKSGLPSDRFSAERTGGSVSTLTIQRTQQEDSAVYLCASSLAAGPYYNEQFFGPGTRLTVL.

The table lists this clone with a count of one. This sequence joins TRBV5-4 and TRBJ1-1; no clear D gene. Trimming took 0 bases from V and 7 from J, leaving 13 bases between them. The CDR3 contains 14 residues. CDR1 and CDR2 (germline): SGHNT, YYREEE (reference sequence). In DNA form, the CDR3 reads TGTGCCAGCAGCTTGGGCGCTGGAAGGGATGAAGCTTTCTTT. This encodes CASSLGAGRDEAFF.

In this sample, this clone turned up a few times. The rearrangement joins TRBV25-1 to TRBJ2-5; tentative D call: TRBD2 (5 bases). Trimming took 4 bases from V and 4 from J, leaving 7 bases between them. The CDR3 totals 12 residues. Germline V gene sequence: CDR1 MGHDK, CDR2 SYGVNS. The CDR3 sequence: CASSVSVETQYF. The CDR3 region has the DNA TGTGCCAGCAGTGTTAGCGTAGAGACCCAGTACTTC.

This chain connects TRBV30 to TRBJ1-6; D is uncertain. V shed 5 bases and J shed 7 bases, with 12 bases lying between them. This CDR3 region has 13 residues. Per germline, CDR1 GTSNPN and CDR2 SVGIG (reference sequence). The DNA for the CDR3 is TGTGCCTGGGGCAACCTCGGGAATTCACCCCTCCACTTT. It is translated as CAWGNLGNSPLHF. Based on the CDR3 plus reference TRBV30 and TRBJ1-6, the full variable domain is SQTIHQWPATLVQPVGSPLSLECTVEGTSNPNLYWYRQAAGRGLQLLFYSVGIGQISSEVPQNLSASRPQDRQFILSSKKLLLSDSGFYLCAWGNLGNSPLHFGNGTRLTVT.

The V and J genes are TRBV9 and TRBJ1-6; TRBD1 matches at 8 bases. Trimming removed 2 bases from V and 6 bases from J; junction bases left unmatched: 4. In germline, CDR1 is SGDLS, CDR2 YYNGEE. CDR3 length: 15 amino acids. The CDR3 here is CASSVTGEGNSPLHF. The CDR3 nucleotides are TGTGCCAGCAGCGTGACAGGGGAAGGTAATTCACCCCTCCACTTT.

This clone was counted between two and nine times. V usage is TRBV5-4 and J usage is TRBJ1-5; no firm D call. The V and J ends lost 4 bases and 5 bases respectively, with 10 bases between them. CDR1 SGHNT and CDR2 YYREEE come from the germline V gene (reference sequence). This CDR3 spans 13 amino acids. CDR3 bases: TGTGCCAGCAGCAAAGACACCTATCAGCCCCAGCATTTT. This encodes CASSKDTYQPQHF.

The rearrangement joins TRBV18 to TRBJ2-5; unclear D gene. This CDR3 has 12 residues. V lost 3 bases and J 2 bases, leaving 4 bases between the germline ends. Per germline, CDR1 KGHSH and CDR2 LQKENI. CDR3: CASSPDQETQYF. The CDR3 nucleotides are TGTGCCAGCTCACCCGATCAAGAGACCCAGTACTTC.

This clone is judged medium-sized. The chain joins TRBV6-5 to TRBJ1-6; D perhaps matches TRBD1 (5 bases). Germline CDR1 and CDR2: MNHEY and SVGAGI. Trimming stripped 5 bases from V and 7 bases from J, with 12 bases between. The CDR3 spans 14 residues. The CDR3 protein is CASSTPGGNSPLHF. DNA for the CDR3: TGTGCCAGCAGTACCCCCGGGGGAAATTCACCCCTCCACTTT.

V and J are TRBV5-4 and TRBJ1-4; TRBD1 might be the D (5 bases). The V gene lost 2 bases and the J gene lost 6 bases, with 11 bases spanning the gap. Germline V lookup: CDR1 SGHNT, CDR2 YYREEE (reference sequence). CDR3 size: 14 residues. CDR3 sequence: CASSFGGGDEKLFF. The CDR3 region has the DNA TGTGCCAGCAGCTTTGGGGGGGGAGATGAAAAACTGTTTTTT.

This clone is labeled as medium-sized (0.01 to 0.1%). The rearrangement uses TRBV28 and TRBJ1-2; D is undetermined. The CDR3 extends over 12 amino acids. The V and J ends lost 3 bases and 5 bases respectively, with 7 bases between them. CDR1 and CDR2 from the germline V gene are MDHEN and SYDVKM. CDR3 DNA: TGTGCCAGCAGTTTGACGGTATATGGCTACACCTTC. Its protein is CASSLTVYGYTF.